Below, one T cell receptor beta chain is given with its context. Genomic DNA per cell subset filled all wells of several immunoSEQ plates. Unsorted PBMC DNA was run through sequencing on ten immunoSEQ deep assay plates. Sequenced by immunoSEQ multiplex PCR; TCRdb stores in-frame clones only, minus some. The sample lists about half a million clones; almost 80% were seen once. CDR1 and CDR2 from the germline V gene are LNHDA and SQIVND (reference sequence). Trimming took 5 bases from V and 6 from J, leaving 14 bases between them. CDR3 length: 14 residues. The source of the sample is a study of shared clonotypes between healthy human individuals.

This chain uses TRBV19 with TRBJ1-5, with D maybe TRBD1 (5 bases). The receptor's source is a woman between 35 and 50 years old in good health. Some clones in this sample may be carry-over from other donors' samples. Material for sequencing was PBMCs. The CDR3 DNA reads as TGTGCCAGTAGTTTCGGGGAGAGGGGTCAGCCCCAGCATTTT. This gives the protein CASSFGERGQPQHF.